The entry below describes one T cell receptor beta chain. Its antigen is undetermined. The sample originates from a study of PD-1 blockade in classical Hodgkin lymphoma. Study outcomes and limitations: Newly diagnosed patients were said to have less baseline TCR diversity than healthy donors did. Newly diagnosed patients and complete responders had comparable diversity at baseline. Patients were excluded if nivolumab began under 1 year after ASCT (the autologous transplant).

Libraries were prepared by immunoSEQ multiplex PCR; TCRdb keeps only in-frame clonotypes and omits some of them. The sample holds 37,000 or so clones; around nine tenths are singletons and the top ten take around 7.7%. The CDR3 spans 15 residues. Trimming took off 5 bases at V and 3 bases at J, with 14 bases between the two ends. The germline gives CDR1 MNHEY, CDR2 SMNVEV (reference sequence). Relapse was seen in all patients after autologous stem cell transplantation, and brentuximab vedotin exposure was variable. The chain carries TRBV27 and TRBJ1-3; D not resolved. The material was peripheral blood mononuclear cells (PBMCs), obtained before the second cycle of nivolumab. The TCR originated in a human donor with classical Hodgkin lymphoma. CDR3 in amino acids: CASSRRGWSGNTIYF. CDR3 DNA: TGTGCCAGCAGTAGACGGGGTTGGAGTGGAAACACCATATATTTT.